Each of the 26 T cell receptor beta chains below was sequenced from the same sample in a study of cytomegalovirus exposure and HLA in healthy donors. The PCR made use of 60 Vbeta and 13 Jbeta primers. Repertoires were generated with immunoSEQ multiplex PCR, while TCRdb's copy carries only in-frame clones and drops some. Of approximately 100,000 clones listed, around 86% were seen once; the top ten hold roughly 2.2%. The source material was PBMCs. The receptors come from a woman younger than 45 in good health and CMV-seronegative.

The chain links TRBV6-4 to TRBJ2-3; 10 bases line up with TRBD2. This CDR3 is built from 14 residues. CDR1 and CDR2 from the germline V gene are MRHNA and SNTAGT. Trimming cost V 2 bases and J 6 bases; bases outside gene matches: 2. DNA of the CDR3: TGTGCCAGCAGTGACACTAGCGGGACCGATACGCAGTATTTT. Translating gives CASSDTSGTDTQYF.

The chain has TRBV2 and TRBJ2-7; D ambiguous. CDR1 and CDR2 (germline): SNHLY, FYNNEI. V was clipped by 0 bases and J by 2 bases, with 11 bases between them. CDR3 length: 15 amino acids. CDR3: CASSEAVGPTYEQYF. In nucleotides, the CDR3 is TGTGCCAGCAGTGAAGCTGTTGGCCCCACCTACGAGCAGTACTTC.

The chain joins TRBV5-1 to TRBJ2-7; D unresolved. Germline lookup yields CDR1 SGHRS and CDR2 YFSETQ. V lost 1 base and J lost 3, with 8 bases in between. The CDR3 loop spans 13 amino acids. CDR3 region: CASSLLVDYEQYF. Written as DNA, the CDR3 is TGCGCCAGCAGCTTGCTAGTGGACTACGAGCAGTACTTC.

V usage is TRBV6-1 and J usage is TRBJ2-2; TRBD2 aligns across 7 bases. The CDR3 is 17 amino acids. Trimming took 4 bases from V and 6 from J; bases not matched to a gene: 14. CDR1 is MNHNS and CDR2 is SASEGT in the germline V gene. CDR3 bases: TGTGCCAGCAGTGGTCGGCCGCTGGCGGGAGTTTCCGGGGAGCTGTTTTTT. Residues: CASSGRPLAGVSGELFF.

The chain is built from TRBV4-2 and TRBJ2-7; 8 bases are shared with TRBD2. CDR1 and CDR2 from the germline V gene are LGHNA and YNFKEQ. The trim removed 0 bases at V and 0 bases at J, leaving 7 bases unmatched. This CDR3 spans 17 amino acids. The CDR3 bases are TGTGCCAGCAGCCAAGATCCAAGCGGGGGTTCCTCCTACGAGCAGTACTTC. It encodes CASSQDPSGGSSYEQYF.

The chain links TRBV5-6 to TRBJ1-4, with TRBD1 identical over 7 bases. CDR1 is SGHDT, CDR2 YYEEEE, per germline. This CDR3 has 16 amino acids. V shed 0 bases, J shed 8 bases, and the junction held 10 bases outside the gene matches. For the CDR3, the DNA is TGTGCCAGCAGCTTGGATCCGACAGGGCTCGACGAAAAACTGTTTTTT. This codes for CASSLDPTGLDEKLFF.

The rearrangement links TRBV13 to TRBJ2-1; 13 positions agree with TRBD2. This CDR3 is 19 amino acids long. Germline V CDR1 and CDR2: PRHDT, FYEKMQ (reference sequence). V lost 4 bases and J lost 6; bases outside the gene matches: 15. The CDR3 sequence: CASSSLVQRTSGSLNEQFF. Written as DNA, the CDR3 is TGTGCCAGCAGCTCTTTAGTTCAAAGGACTAGCGGGAGTCTCAATGAGCAGTTCTTC.

V and J are TRBV29-1 and TRBJ1-2; D possibly corresponds to TRBD1 (5 bases). The germline V and J ends were trimmed by 0 bases and 4 bases, with 12 bases remaining between them. CDR1 is SQVTM, CDR2 ANQGSEA, per germline. The CDR3 contains 14 residues. DNA for the CDR3: TGCAGCGTTGAAGATCTAAGGACACGCTATGGCTACACCTTC. Protein: CSVEDLRTRYGYTF.

The chain recombines TRBV5-1 with TRBJ1-5; D may be TRBD1 (5 bases). The germline V and J ends were trimmed by 1 base and 6 bases, with 11 bases remaining between them. This CDR3 is built from 14 residues. Germline V gene lookup returns CDR1 SGHRS and CDR2 YFSETQ. The CDR3 nucleotides are TGCGCCAGCAGCTTGTATCAGGGAGGTCAGCCCCAGCATTTT. It encodes CASSLYQGGQPQHF.

This chain uses TRBV5-1 with TRBJ1-4; 8 nucleotides line up with TRBD1. Germline V CDR1 and CDR2: SGHRS, YFSETQ. J lost 3 bases, V lost 4 bases, and 8 bases had no gene match. The CDR3 is made up of 16 amino acids. CDR3 sequence: CASSLQGVPPNEKLFF. CDR3 DNA sequence: TGCGCCAGCAGCCTACAGGGGGTTCCTCCTAATGAAAAACTGTTTTTT.

This clone occurred once. The chain carries TRBV7-9 and TRBJ1-2, with D uncertain. Germline V gives CDR1 SEHNR, CDR2 FQNEAQ (reference sequence). The V end lost 4 bases, the J end lost 0 bases, and 9 bases lay between the germline ends. The CDR3 is 14 amino acids. DNA of the CDR3: TGTGCCAGCAGCTCCAACGAGGCTAACTATGGCTACACCTTC. Translating it yields CASSSNEANYGYTF.

The chain is built from TRBV30 and TRBJ1-3; the D is unclear. The germline CDR1 and CDR2 sequences are GTSNPN and SVGIG (reference sequence). Trimming removed 6 bases from V and 0 bases from J, with 3 bases in between. This CDR3 comprises 11 residues. The CDR3 nucleotides are TGTGCCTGCAGCTCTGGAAACACCATATATTTT. Translating it yields CACSSGNTIYF.

The chain employs TRBV5-1 and TRBJ1-2; 7 bases are a match to TRBD1. V lost 0 bases to trimming and J lost 2 bases; unmatched junction nucleotides: 4. Germline CDR1 and CDR2: SGHRS and YFSETQ. CDR3 length equals 15 residues. The chain's CDR3 is CASSLVQGQNYGYTF. CDR3 nucleotides: TGCGCCAGCAGCTTGGTACAGGGGCAAAACTATGGCTACACCTTC. Drawing the rest from reference TRBV5-1 and TRBJ1-2, the complete variable domain is KAGVTQTPRYLIKTRGQQVTLSCSPISGHRSVSWYQQTPGQGLQFLFEYFSETQRNKGNFPGRFSGRQFSNSRSEMNVSTLELGDSALYLCASSLVQGQNYGYTFGSGTRLTVV.

The rearrangement links TRBV9 to TRBJ2-7; D is unresolved. The CDR3 runs to 13 residues. Germline-derived CDR1 and CDR2 are SGDLS and YYNGEE. Trimming stripped 10 bases from V and 2 bases from J, with 16 bases between. CDR3 residues: CAQVKTPTYEQYF. The CDR3 nucleotides read TGTGCCCAAGTGAAGACACCCACCTACGAGCAGTACTTC.

The chain links TRBV4-1 to TRBJ2-5; 8 nucleotides match TRBD1. The J call may not be correct, given that the DNA end is closer to TRBJ2-7. CDR1 and CDR2 from the germline V gene are MGHRA and YSYEKL. There are 18 residues in the CDR3. The CDR3 is CASSQLTGPGGRSYEQYF. CDR3 DNA: TGCGCCAGCAGCCAATTGACAGGACCAGGGGGCCGTTCCTACGAGCAGTACTTC.

About this clone: The limits of the CDR3 on the DNA are not certain, so only TCRdb's listed CDR3 is given. Here the CDR3 reads CASSFVGTGATGF. The V call is TRBV5-4, the J call TRBJ2-3; the table's TRBD1 call for D was not verified on the DNA. The CDR3 comprises 13 residues, both ends counted. The germline CDR1 and CDR2 sequences are SGHNT and YYREEE (reference sequence).

The rearrangement links TRBV7-2 to TRBJ2-3; 7 bases agree with TRBD1. This CDR3 contains 16 residues. Germline loops: CDR1 SGHTA, CDR2 FQGNSA. V lost 5 bases and J lost 1; bases outside the gene matches: 9. The chain's CDR3 is CASSRGTDLRTDTQYF. The CDR3 DNA is TGTGCCAGCAGCAGAGGGACAGATCTACGCACAGATACGCAGTATTTT.

This chain connects TRBV9 to TRBJ1-3; 8 positions match TRBD1. Germline V gene data show CDR1 as SGDLS and CDR2 as YYNGEE. V shed 3 bases and J 2 bases; nucleotides not matched to a gene: 13. The CDR3 loop spans 18 amino acids. The CDR3, as DNA: TGTGCCAGCAGCGCCGAAACCCGACAGGGGAAACCTGGAAACACCATATATTTT. This encodes CASSAETRQGKPGNTIYF. Filled out from reference TRBV9 and TRBJ1-3, the complete variable domain reads DSGVTQTPKHLITATGQRVTLRCSPRSGDLSVYWYQQSLDQGLQFLIQYYNGEERAKGNILERFSAQQFPDLHSELNLSSLELGDSALYFCASSAETRQGKPGNTIYFGEGSWLTVV.

The J gene is TRBJ1-1, the V gene TRBV5-1; D call uncertain. The V end lost 5 bases, the J end lost 5 bases, and 13 bases lay between the germline ends. The CDR3 has 13 amino acids. Germline values: CDR1 SGHRS, CDR2 YFSETQ. CDR3 residues: CASSEGGRTEAFF. The CDR3 DNA sequence: TGCGCCAGCAGTGAGGGAGGAAGGACTGAAGCTTTCTTT.

V is TRBV11-3 and J is TRBJ2-5; 10 nucleotides match TRBD1. The ends lost 5 bases at V and 3 bases at J; junction bases unmatched: 6. Germline CDR1 reads SGHNT; CDR2 reads YENEEA. The CDR3 contains 15 residues. CDR3 region: CASSPGTGVEETQYF. The CDR3 coding sequence is TGTGCCAGCAGCCCCGGGACAGGGGTTGAAGAGACCCAGTACTTC.

A few counts support this clone. The chain has TRBV7-2 and TRBJ2-7; perhaps TRBD1 as D (6 bases). The germline gives CDR1 SGHTA, CDR2 FQGNSA. The CDR3 loop spans 13 amino acids. V was shortened by 1 base and J by 3 bases, with 7 bases between the two germline ends. DNA for the CDR3: TGTGCCAGCAGCTTAGAACAGGGCTACGAGCAGTACTTC. It translates to CASSLEQGYEQYF.

V usage is TRBV5-5 and J usage is TRBJ2-5; 9 positions match TRBD1. Per the germline V gene, CDR1 is SGHKS and CDR2 is YYEKEE (reference sequence). Losses at the gene ends were 1 base for V and 5 bases for J; bases not matched to a gene: 3. There are 14 residues in the CDR3. CDR3 residues: CASSLIQGAETQYF. CDR3 DNA: TGTGCCAGCAGCTTGATACAGGGGGCGGAGACCCAGTACTTC.

In DNA form, the CDR3 reads TGTGCCAGCAGTTTTACGGCTTGGACAGGGGACTACGAGCAGTACTTC. Amino acids: CASSFTAWTGDYEQYF. The chain couples TRBV28 to TRBJ2-7; TRBD1 matches at 9 bases. This CDR3 contains 16 residues. Germline-derived CDR1 and CDR2 are MDHEN and SYDVKM. Trimming cost V 3 bases and J 3 bases; bases outside gene matches: 9.

Turning to this clone: The same CDR3 is also encoded by other DNA sequences in this sample. V usage is TRBV28 and J usage is TRBJ2-5; possible D gene TRBD2, 6 bases. Germline assignment: CDR1 MDHEN and CDR2 SYDVKM. Trimming removed 5 bases at V and 3 bases at J, with 13 bases between. This CDR3 has 14 amino acids. This CDR3 reads CASSRDRREETQYF. CDR3 DNA sequence: TGTGCCAGCAGTCGGGATCGGAGGGAAGAGACCCAGTACTTC.

The chain uses TRBV14 and TRBJ2-7, with TRBD2 matching over 8 bases. V lost 1 base, J lost 4 bases, and 6 bases stayed unmatched. The germline V gene has CDR1 SGHDN and CDR2 FVKESK. The CDR3 has 15 amino acids. The CDR3 region is CASSQVQAGVYEQYF. The CDR3, as DNA: TGTGCCAGCAGCCAAGTTCAAGCGGGAGTGTACGAGCAGTACTTC.

V and J are TRBV5-4 and TRBJ1-3; D is perhaps TRBD1 (6 bases). Trimming stripped 4 bases from V and 8 bases from J, with 19 bases between. This CDR3 has 15 residues. Germline CDR1 reads SGHNT; CDR2 reads YYREEE (reference sequence). The DNA of the CDR3 is TGTGCCAGCAGCCTCAGGGCCAGGGGATTGGACACCATATATTTT. This gives the protein CASSLRARGLDTIYF.